This T cell receptor (beta chain) came from a study of neurological immune-mediated disorders. 5'RACE with 10-nucleotide random UMIs produced the cDNA. From the 5' RACE reads, TCRdb called clonotypes with MiXCR, one entry per CDR3 protein. Of roughly 70,000 distinct CDR3 sequences detected, 4% to 6% appear once; the ten largest clones hold roughly 2.8%. General study points: Among 34 multiple sclerosis patients, 18 had repertoires that phylogenetic grouping placed in one related-CDR3 cluster, a possible signature.

This clonotype has a handful of counts. Its specificity is not known. Trimming removed 0 bases at V and 7 bases at J, with 17 bases between. Per the germline V gene, CDR1 is SGHRS and CDR2 is YFSETQ. CDR3 length equals 16 residues. The V call is TRBV5-1, the J call TRBJ1-5; D may be TRBD1 (6 bases). Sequencing used PBMCs. The source is a woman aged 30 to 39 with multiple sclerosis. Here the CDR3 DNA reads TGCGCCAGCAGCTTGGAGGGCCGGGGCAGGGGCCAGCCCCAGCATTTT. Protein: CASSLEGRGRGQPQHF.